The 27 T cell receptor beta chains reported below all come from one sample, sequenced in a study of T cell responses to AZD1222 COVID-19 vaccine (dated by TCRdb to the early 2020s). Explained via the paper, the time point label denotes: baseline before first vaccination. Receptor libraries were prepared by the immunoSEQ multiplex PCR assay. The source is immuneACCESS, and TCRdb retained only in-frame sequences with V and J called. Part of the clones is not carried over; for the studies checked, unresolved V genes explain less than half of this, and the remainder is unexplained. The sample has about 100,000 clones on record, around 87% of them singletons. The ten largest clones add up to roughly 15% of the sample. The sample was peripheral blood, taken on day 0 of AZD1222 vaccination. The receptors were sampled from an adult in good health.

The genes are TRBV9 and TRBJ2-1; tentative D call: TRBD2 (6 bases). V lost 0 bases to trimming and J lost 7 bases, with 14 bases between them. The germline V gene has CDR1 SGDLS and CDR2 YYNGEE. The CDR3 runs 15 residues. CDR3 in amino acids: CASSVVLAAGNEQFF. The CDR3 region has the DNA TGTGCCAGCAGCGTAGTACTTGCGGCGGGAAATGAGCAGTTCTTC.

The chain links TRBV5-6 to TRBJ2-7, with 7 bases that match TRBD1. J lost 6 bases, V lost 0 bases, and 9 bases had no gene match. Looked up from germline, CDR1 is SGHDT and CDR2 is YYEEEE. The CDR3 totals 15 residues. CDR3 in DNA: TGTGCCAGCAGCTTGGACCTCGGGACAGACCTCGAGCAGTACTTC. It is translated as CASSLDLGTDLEQYF. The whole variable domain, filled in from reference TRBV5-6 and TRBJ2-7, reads DAGVTQSPTHLIKTRGQQVTLRCSPKSGHDTVSWYQQALGQGPQFIFQYYEEEERQRGNFPDRFSGHQFPNYSSELNVNALLLGDSALYLCASSLDLGTDLEQYFGPGTRLTVT.

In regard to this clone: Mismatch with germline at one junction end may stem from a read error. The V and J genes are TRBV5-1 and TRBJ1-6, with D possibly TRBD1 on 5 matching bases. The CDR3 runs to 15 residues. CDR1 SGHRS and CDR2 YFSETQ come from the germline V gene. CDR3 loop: CASSLGVSYNSPLHF. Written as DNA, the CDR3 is TGCGCCAGCAGTTTGGGGGTCTCCTATAATTCACCCCTCCACTTT.

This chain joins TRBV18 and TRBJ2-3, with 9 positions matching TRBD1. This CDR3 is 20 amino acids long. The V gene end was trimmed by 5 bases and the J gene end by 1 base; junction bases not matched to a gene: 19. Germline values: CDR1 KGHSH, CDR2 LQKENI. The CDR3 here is CASSSFGTGLGVYGTDTQYF. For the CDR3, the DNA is TGTGCCAGCTCATCCTTTGGGACAGGGCTAGGAGTGTACGGCACAGATACGCAGTATTTT.

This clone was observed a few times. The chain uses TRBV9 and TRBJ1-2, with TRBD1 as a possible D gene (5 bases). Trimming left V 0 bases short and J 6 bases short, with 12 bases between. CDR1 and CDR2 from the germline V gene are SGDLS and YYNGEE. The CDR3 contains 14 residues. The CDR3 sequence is CASSVGGAPDGYTF. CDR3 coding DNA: TGTGCCAGCAGCGTAGGGGGCGCCCCGGATGGCTACACCTTC.

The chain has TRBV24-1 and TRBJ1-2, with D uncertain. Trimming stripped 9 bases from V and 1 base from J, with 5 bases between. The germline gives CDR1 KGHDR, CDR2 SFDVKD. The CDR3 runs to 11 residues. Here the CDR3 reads CATENNYGYTF. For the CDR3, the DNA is TGTGCCACCGAGAATAACTATGGCTACACCTTC.

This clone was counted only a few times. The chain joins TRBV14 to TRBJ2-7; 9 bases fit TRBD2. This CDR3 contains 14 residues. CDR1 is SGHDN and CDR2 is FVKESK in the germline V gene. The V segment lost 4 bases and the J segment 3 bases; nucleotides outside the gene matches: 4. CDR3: CASSPAGGGYEQYF. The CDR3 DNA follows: TGTGCCAGCAGCCCAGCGGGGGGTGGCTACGAGCAGTACTTC.

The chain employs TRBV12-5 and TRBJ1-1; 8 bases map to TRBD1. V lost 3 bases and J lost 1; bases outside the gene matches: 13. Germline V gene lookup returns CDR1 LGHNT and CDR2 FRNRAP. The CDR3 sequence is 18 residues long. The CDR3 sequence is CASGFVLSPGQENTEAFF. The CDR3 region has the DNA TGTGCTAGTGGTTTTGTCCTTTCCCCGGGACAGGAGAACACTGAAGCTTTCTTT.

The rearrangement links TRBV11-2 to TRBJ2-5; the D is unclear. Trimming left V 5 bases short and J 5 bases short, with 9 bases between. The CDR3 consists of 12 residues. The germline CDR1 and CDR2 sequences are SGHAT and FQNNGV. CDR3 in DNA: TGTGCCAGCAGCGACGGTTGGGAGACCCAGTACTTC. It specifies CASSDGWETQYF.

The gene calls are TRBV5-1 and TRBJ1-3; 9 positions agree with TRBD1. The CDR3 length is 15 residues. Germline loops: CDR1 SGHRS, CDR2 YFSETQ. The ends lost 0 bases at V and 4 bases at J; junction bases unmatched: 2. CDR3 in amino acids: CASSLGTGVGNTIYF. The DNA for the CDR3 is TGCGCCAGCAGCTTGGGGACAGGGGTCGGAAACACCATATATTTT.

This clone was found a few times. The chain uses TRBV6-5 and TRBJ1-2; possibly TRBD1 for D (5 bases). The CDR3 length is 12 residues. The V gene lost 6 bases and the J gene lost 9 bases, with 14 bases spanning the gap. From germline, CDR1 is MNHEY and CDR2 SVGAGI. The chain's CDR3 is CASRSYEGSYTF. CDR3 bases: TGTGCCAGCAGAAGTTACGAGGGGAGCTACACCTTC.

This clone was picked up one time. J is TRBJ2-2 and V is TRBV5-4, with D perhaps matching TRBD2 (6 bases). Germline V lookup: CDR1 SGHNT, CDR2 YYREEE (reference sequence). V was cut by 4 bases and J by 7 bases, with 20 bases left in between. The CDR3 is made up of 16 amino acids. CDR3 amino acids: CASSMKGTELVGELFF. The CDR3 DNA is TGTGCCAGCAGCATGAAGGGGACTGAATTGGTCGGGGAGCTGTTTTTT. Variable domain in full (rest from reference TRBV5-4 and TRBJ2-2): ETGVTQSPTHLIKTRGQQVTLRCSSQSGHNTVSWYQQALGQGPQFIFQYYREEENGRGNFPPRFSGLQFPNYSSELNVNALELDDSALYLCASSMKGTELVGELFFGEGSRLTVL.

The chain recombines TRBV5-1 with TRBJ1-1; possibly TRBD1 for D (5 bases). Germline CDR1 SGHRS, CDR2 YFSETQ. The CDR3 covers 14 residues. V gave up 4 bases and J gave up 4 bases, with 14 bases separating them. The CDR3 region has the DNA TGCGCCAGCAGCCCGACCACAGGTTCCACTGAAGCTTTCTTT. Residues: CASSPTTGSTEAFF.

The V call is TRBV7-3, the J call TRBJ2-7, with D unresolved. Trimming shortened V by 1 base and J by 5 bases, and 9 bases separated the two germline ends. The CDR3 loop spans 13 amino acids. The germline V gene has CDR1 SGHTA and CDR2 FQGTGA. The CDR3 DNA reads TGTGCCAGCAGCTTAAGATCGGGCCACGAGCAGTACTTC. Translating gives CASSLRSGHEQYF.

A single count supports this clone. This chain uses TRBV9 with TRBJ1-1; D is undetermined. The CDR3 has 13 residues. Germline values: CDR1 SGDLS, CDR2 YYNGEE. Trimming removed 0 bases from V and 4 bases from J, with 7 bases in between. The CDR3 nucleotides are TGTGCCAGCAGCGTAGAGTTGGGCACTGAAGCTTTCTTT. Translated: CASSVELGTEAFF.

This CDR3 reads CASSSGTLSYNEQFF. CDR3 nucleotides: TGTGCCAGCAGCTCCGGGACACTCTCCTACAATGAGCAGTTCTTC. This chain uses TRBV3-1 (or the pseudogene TRBV3-2) with TRBJ2-1, with D tentatively TRBD1 (6 bases). The CDR3 sequence is 15 residues long. CDR1 is LGHDT, CDR2 YNNKEL, per germline (reference sequence). Deletions cut 5 bases from V and 0 bases from J, with 11 bases between.

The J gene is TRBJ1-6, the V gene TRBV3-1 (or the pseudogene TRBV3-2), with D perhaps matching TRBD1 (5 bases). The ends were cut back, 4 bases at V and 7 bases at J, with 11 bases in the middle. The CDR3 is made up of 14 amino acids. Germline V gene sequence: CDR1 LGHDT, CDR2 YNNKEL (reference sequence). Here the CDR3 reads CASSPAGRNSPLHF. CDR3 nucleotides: TGTGCCAGCAGCCCTGCGGGGCGGAATTCACCCCTCCACTTT.

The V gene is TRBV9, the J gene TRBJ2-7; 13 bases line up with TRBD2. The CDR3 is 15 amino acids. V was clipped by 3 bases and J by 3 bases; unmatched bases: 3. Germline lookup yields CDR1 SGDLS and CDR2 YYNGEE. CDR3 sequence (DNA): TGTGCCAGCAGCGAGGGACTAGCGGGAAACTACGAGCAGTACTTC. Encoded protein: CASSEGLAGNYEQYF.

The CDR3 nucleotides read TGTGCCAGCAGTGAGTTCACAGGGTGGTCGACTGAAGCTTTCTTT. Protein: CASSEFTGWSTEAFF. The chain employs TRBV25-1 and TRBJ1-1, with D tentatively TRBD1 (6 bases). The CDR3 totals 15 residues. Germline V lookup: CDR1 MGHDK, CDR2 SYGVNS. Trimming pared 3 bases from V and 5 bases from J, leaving 16 bases between.

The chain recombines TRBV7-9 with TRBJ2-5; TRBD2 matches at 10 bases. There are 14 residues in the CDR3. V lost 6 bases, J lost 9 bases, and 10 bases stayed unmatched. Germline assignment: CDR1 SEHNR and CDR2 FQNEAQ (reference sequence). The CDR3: CASSASGGSEAQYF. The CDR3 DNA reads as TGTGCCAGCAGTGCTAGCGGGGGATCGGAGGCCCAGTACTTC.

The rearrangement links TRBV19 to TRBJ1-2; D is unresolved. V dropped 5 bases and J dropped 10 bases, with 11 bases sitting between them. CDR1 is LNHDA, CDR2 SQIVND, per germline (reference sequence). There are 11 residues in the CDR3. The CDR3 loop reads CASSASSAYTF. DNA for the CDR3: TGTGCCAGTAGTGCGTCTTCCGCCTACACCTTC.

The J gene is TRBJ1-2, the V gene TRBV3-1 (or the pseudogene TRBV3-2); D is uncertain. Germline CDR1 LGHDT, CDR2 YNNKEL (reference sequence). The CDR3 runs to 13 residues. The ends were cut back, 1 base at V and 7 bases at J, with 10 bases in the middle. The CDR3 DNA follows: TGTGCCAGCAGCCAAGGGGCGGGTCGTGGCTACACCTTC. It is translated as CASSQGAGRGYTF.

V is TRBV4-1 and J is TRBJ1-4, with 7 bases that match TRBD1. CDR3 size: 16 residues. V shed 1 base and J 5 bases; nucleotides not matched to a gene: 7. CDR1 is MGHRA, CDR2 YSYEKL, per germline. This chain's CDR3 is CASSQGGGQTNEKLFF. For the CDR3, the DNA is TGCGCCAGCAGCCAAGGCGGGGGACAGACAAATGAAAAACTGTTTTTT.

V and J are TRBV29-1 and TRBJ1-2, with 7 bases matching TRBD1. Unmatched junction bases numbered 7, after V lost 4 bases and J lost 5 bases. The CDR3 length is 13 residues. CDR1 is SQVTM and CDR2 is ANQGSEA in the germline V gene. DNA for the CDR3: TGCAGCGTTGGGACCGGGACAGTTTATGGCTACACCTTC. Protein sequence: CSVGTGTVYGYTF.

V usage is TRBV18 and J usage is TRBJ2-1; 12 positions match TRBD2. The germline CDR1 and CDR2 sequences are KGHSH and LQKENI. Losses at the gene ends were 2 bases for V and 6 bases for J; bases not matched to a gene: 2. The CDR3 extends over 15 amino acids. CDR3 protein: CASSPGTSGFNEQFF. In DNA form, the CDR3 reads TGTGCCAGCTCACCAGGGACTAGCGGGTTCAATGAGCAGTTCTTC.

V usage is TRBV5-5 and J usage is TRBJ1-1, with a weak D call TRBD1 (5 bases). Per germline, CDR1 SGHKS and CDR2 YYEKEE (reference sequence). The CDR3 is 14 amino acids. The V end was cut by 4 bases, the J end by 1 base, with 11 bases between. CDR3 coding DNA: TGTGCCAGCAGCCGATACCAGGGGAACACTGAAGCTTTCTTT. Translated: CASSRYQGNTEAFF.

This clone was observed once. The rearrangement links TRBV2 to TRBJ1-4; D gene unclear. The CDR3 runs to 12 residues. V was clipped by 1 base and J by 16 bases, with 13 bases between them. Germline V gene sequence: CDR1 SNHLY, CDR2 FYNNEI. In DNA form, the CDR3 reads TGTGCCAGCAGTGAAGACCGGCTTTTCAGGTTTTTT. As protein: CASSEDRLFRFF.